The 23 T cell receptor beta chains listed next were all sequenced from one sample in a study of blood T cell repertoires in COVID-19 (dated by TCRdb to about 2020). Receptor libraries were prepared by the immunoSEQ multiplex PCR assay. TCRdb retrieved this table from immuneACCESS and kept in-frame rearrangements only. Not all clones are present; in checked studies, unresolved V genes account for under half, and no reason is known for the remainder. The sample profile shows about 90,000 clones; approximately 90% of them were found once. The ten largest make up around 2.3% of the sample. Sequencing input: peripheral blood. These receptors came from a human donor with active COVID-19. The donor label of this sample is uncertain.

This chain uses TRBV4-3 with TRBJ1-3; D might be TRBD1 (5 bases). With 4 bases removed from V and 8 bases from J, the gap between germline ends came to 12 bases. The length of the CDR3 is 13 residues. Per germline, CDR1 LGHNA and CDR2 YSLEER. DNA for the CDR3: TGCGCCAGCAGCCTGGCTCCGGGGGACACCATATATTTT. Protein sequence: CASSLAPGDTIYF.

V usage is TRBV5-1 and J usage is TRBJ2-5, with TRBD1 matching 10 bases. Per germline, CDR1 SGHRS and CDR2 YFSETQ. The CDR3 loop spans 16 amino acids. V lost 0 bases to trimming and J lost 5 bases; unmatched junction nucleotides: 7. The CDR3 protein is CASSLARQGAAETQYF. CDR3 in DNA: TGCGCCAGCAGCTTGGCCCGACAGGGGGCCGCGGAGACCCAGTACTTC.

The V call is TRBV7-2, the J call TRBJ2-1; 7 bases are a match to TRBD2. Looked up from germline, CDR1 is SGHTA and CDR2 is FQGNSA. The CDR3 spans 12 residues. The V and J ends lost 8 bases and 8 bases, in that order; junction bases with no gene match: 6. The DNA for the CDR3 is TGTGCCAGCCGGTTTGGGGGGGATGAGCAGTTCTTC. Protein sequence: CASRFGGDEQFF.

The J gene is TRBJ1-1, the V gene TRBV5-3, with 9 bases that match TRBD1. TRBV5-3 qualifies as an ORF whose function is uncertain. CDR3 length equals 16 residues. J gave up 5 bases and V 10 bases, and 18 bases lay outside the gene matches. This CDR3 reads CAAHSGTGPPRTEAFF. For the CDR3, the DNA is TGTGCCGCCCACTCCGGGACAGGGCCCCCGAGGACTGAAGCTTTCTTT.

This clone was recorded once. The J gene is TRBJ2-3, the V gene TRBV4-2, with D possibly matching TRBD2 (6 bases). Trimming took 0 bases from V and 7 from J, leaving 17 bases between them. CDR3 size: 16 residues. Germline values: CDR1 LGHNA, CDR2 YNFKEQ. In nucleotides, the CDR3 is TGTGCCAGCAGCCAAGAACGGCGCGGGGTAGGAAATACGCAGTATTTT. Translation gives CASSQERRGVGNTQYF.

The chain uses TRBV9 and TRBJ2-1; 15 nucleotides line up with TRBD2. CDR3 length equals 17 residues. The junction had 8 bases not matched to a gene; V was cut back by 3 bases and J by 7 bases. The germline V gene has CDR1 SGDLS and CDR2 YYNGEE. CDR3 sequence: CASSGTSGGARLNEQFF. CDR3 coding DNA: TGTGCCAGCAGCGGGACTAGCGGGGGGGCCAGGCTTAATGAGCAGTTCTTC.

V usage is TRBV9 and J usage is TRBJ2-1; no clear D gene. The CDR3 sequence is 13 residues long. V shed 0 bases and J shed 4 bases, with 5 bases lying between them. CDR1 is SGDLS and CDR2 is YYNGEE in the germline V gene. CDR3 loop: CASSVATYNEQFF. DNA for the CDR3: TGTGCCAGCAGCGTAGCGACTTACAATGAGCAGTTCTTC. The variable domain in full, completed from reference TRBV9 and TRBJ2-1, reads DSGVTQTPKHLITATGQRVTLRCSPRSGDLSVYWYQQSLDQGLQFLIQYYNGEERAKGNILERFSAQQFPDLHSELNLSSLELGDSALYFCASSVATYNEQFFGPGTRLTVL.

The chain uses TRBV19 and TRBJ2-1; D unresolved. This CDR3 region has 15 residues. V lost 0 bases and J 9 bases, leaving 15 bases between the germline ends. Per germline, CDR1 LNHDA and CDR2 SQIVND (reference sequence). The CDR3 nucleotides are TGTGCCAGTAGTATAGATCAATCCAGGTGGCGTGAGCAGTTCTTC. It specifies CASSIDQSRWREQFF.

This chain links TRBV7-3 with TRBJ1-6; 9 bases match TRBD1. Germline values: CDR1 SGHTA, CDR2 FQGTGA. There are 15 residues in the CDR3. V gave up 5 bases and J gave up 10 bases; unmatched junction bases: 9. CDR3 bases: TGTGCCAGCAGCCAAGGGGGACAGGGCGCGTCACCCCTCCACTTT. It codes for CASSQGGQGASPLHF.

The CDR3 reads CASSLVRGGSLGNEQFF. The CDR3 DNA follows: TGTGCCAGCAGCTTAGTACGCGGGGGGAGTTTGGGGAATGAGCAGTTCTTC. V gene TRBV7-2 combines with J gene TRBJ2-1, with 8 bases identical to TRBD2. Germline V lookup: CDR1 SGHTA, CDR2 FQGNSA. Trimming cost V 1 base and J 7 bases; bases outside gene matches: 12. The CDR3 covers 17 residues.

The J gene is TRBJ2-7, the V gene TRBV27; 9 bases agree with TRBD1. The germline V gene has CDR1 MNHEY and CDR2 SMNVEV (reference sequence). This CDR3 has 14 residues. V trimming: 6 bases; J trimming: 3 bases; junction bases outside the gene matches: 6. The CDR3 DNA sequence: TGTGCCAGCAGGCCCCGGGACAGGGTCTACGAGCAGTACTTC. This translates into CASRPRDRVYEQYF.

This clone was counted once. The chain employs TRBV5-1 and TRBJ1-1; D remains ambiguous. CDR3 length: 12 amino acids. Trimming pared 5 bases from V and 1 base from J, leaving 6 bases between. Germline assignment: CDR1 SGHRS and CDR2 YFSETQ. For the CDR3, the DNA is TGCGCCAGCAGATTAGAGAACACTGAAGCTTTCTTT. It translates to CASRLENTEAFF.

The genes are TRBV5-1 and TRBJ1-1; 8 bases agree with TRBD1. This CDR3 is built from 16 residues. CDR1 and CDR2 from the germline V gene are SGHRS and YFSETQ. V trimming: 3 bases; J trimming: 4 bases; junction bases outside the gene matches: 11. In nucleotides, the CDR3 is TGCGCCAGCAGCTGGGGCGACAGGGGAGGGGGCACTGAAGCTTTCTTT. Its translation is CASSWGDRGGGTEAFF.

The chain combines TRBV3-1 (or the pseudogene TRBV3-2) with TRBJ2-7; tentative D call: TRBD1 (6 bases). V lost 1 base, J lost 3 bases, and 13 bases lay in between. The length of the CDR3 is 15 residues. The germline gives CDR1 LGHDT, CDR2 YNNKEL (reference sequence). The CDR3 here is CASSQGLQGDYEQYF. CDR3 in DNA: TGTGCCAGCAGCCAAGGTCTACAGGGAGACTACGAGCAGTACTTC.

The gene calls are TRBV12-3 or TRBV12-4 and TRBJ1-6; possible D gene TRBD1, 5 bases. This CDR3 spans 13 amino acids. V lost 7 bases, J lost 8 bases, and 12 bases lay in between. In nucleotides, the CDR3 is TGTGCCAGCACCGTGGGGCCGGATTCACCCCTCCACTTT. Encoded protein: CASTVGPDSPLHF.

The chain couples TRBV5-8 to TRBJ2-5; 10 bases agree with TRBD1. The CDR3 loop spans 15 amino acids. V shed 5 bases and J 4 bases; nucleotides not matched to a gene: 8. Germline CDR1 SGHTS, CDR2 YDEGEE. The CDR3 loop is CASSPGQGGLETQYF. The CDR3 DNA follows: TGTGCCAGCAGTCCCGGACAGGGGGGTTTAGAGACCCAGTACTTC.

The V and J genes are TRBV19 and TRBJ2-5, with 7 bases that match TRBD1. The CDR3 totals 13 residues. Germline values: CDR1 LNHDA, CDR2 SQIVND (reference sequence). The trim removed 4 bases at V and 3 bases at J, leaving 2 bases unmatched. The CDR3 nucleotides read TGTGCCAGTAGTACCGGGACAGAAGAGACCCAGTACTTC. This sequence encodes CASSTGTEETQYF.

The rearrangement joins TRBV7-9 to TRBJ2-5; tentatively, D is TRBD2 (5 bases). V lost 5 bases to trimming and J lost 7 bases, with 26 bases between them. The germline gives CDR1 SEHNR, CDR2 FQNEAQ (reference sequence). CDR3 length equals 17 residues. The CDR3 DNA sequence: TGTGCCAGCAGCCCACTCAAAGACGTATGGGAGTCAGTGACCCAGTACTTC. Its protein product is CASSPLKDVWESVTQYF.

In its sample, this clone was seen once. V gene TRBV6-4 combines with J gene TRBJ2-1; TRBD2 matches 7 bases. This CDR3 is built from 17 residues. Unmatched junction bases numbered 15, after V lost 6 bases and J lost 4 bases. Germline V lookup: CDR1 MRHNA, CDR2 SNTAGT. CDR3 residues: CASRRGVRGARYNEQFF. The CDR3 DNA reads TGTGCCAGCAGACGGGGGGTCAGAGGGGCCCGTTACAATGAGCAGTTCTTC.

The chain combines TRBV14 with TRBJ2-7; TRBD2 aligns across 13 bases. V was clipped by 6 bases and J by 9 bases; unmatched bases: 14. The CDR3 has 16 amino acids. Germline V gene data show CDR1 as SGHDN and CDR2 as FVKESK. CDR3 nucleotide sequence: TGTGCCAGCAGTAGAACCGGGACTAGCGGGGTTATGGTGCAGTACTTC. This gives the protein CASSRTGTSGVMVQYF.

The chain links TRBV4-2 to TRBJ2-3, with TRBD2 matching 7 bases. Germline V gene data show CDR1 as LGHNA and CDR2 as YNFKEQ. After removal of 0 bases from V and 2 bases from J, the junction contained 8 bases not matched to a gene. This CDR3 contains 17 residues. Written as DNA, the CDR3 is TGTGCCAGCAGCCAAGATCTCCCCGGGGGGATCACAGATACGCAGTATTTT. Translating gives CASSQDLPGGITDTQYF.

This clone has just a few counts. Different DNA sequences within this sample yield the same CDR3. V and J are TRBV4-1 and TRBJ1-6; 8 nucleotides agree with TRBD1. In germline, CDR1 is MGHRA, CDR2 YSYEKL. V lost 4 bases and J lost 7; bases outside the gene matches: 3. CDR3 length: 14 residues. DNA for the CDR3: TGCGCCAGCAGCCGTGACAGGGGCAATTCACCCCTCCACTTT. Translated, it gives CASSRDRGNSPLHF.

V gene TRBV24-1 combines with J gene TRBJ1-2; a possible D gene is TRBD1 (5 bases). V lost 4 bases, J lost 5 bases, and 10 bases lay in between. The germline CDR1 and CDR2 sequences are KGHDR and SFDVKD. This CDR3 region has 13 residues. The CDR3 region has the DNA TGTGCCACCAGTGAGGGGCAGTATTATGGCTACACCTTC. Translating gives CATSEGQYYGYTF.